This T cell receptor (beta chain) was sequenced during a study of blood T cell repertoires in COVID-19. Assay used: immunoSEQ multiplex PCR; TCRdb lists only in-frame clones, some missing. The sample yields 180,000 or so clones, approximately 86% seen once. The J segment lost 2 bases and the V segment lost 0 bases, leaving 3 bases of the junction unmatched. This CDR3 contains 15 residues. Germline V lookup: CDR1 SGDLS, CDR2 YYNGEE. The TCR sequence derives from a man in his fifties or sixties who had recovered from COVID-19. The V call is TRBV9, the J call TRBJ2-3; 7 bases line up with TRBD2. Input material: peripheral blood. CDR3: CASSVGGGPTDTQYF. The CDR3, as DNA: TGTGCCAGCAGCGTAGGCGGGGGACCCACAGATACGCAGTATTTT.